This T cell receptor beta chain is from a study of T cell responses to AZD1222 COVID-19 vaccine. Per the germline V gene, CDR1 is SGHDT and CDR2 is YYEEEE. V was clipped by 2 bases and J by 8 bases, with 7 bases between them. This CDR3 contains 11 residues. The table came from immunoSEQ multiplex PCR; TCRdb's copy has only in-frame clones and leaves some out. The sample yields around 150,000 clones, 85% to 95% seen once. Overall study results and limits: Vaccine-related CD4 TCRs covered spike, predominating at 160-218 and 743-854.

Points on this clone: Antigen unknown.

Sequencing was performed on peripheral blood, taken 28 days after the second AZD1222 dose. The chain uses TRBV5-6 and TRBJ1-1, with D unresolved. The sequence derives from an adult who received the AZD1222 COVID-19 vaccine. CDR3 in amino acids: CASSLRAEAFF. The CDR3, as DNA: TGTGCCAGCAGCTTACGGGCCGAAGCTTTCTTT. The full variable domain, with the rest looked up from reference TRBV5-6 and TRBJ1-1, is DAGVTQSPTHLIKTRGQQVTLRCSPKSGHDTVSWYQQALGQGPQFIFQYYEEEERQRGNFPDRFSGHQFPNYSSELNVNALLLGDSALYLCASSLRAEAFFGQGTRLTVV.